This TCR beta chain was profiled in a study of blood T cells in healthy people across ages. Study-wide results and caveats: Naive T cell percentage showed a strong correlation with TCR beta diversity. Age brought a roughly linear fall in TCR beta diversity measured per million T cells.

The CDR3 has 12 residues. V was trimmed by 2 bases and J by 9 bases, leaving 11 bases between them. Germline CDR1 and CDR2: MDHEN and SYDVKM. The use of a sample-barcoded 5' primer and a J-beta primer mix characterized a second PCR of about 7 to 12 cycles. The template-switch adaptor, which had 12 random nucleotides, put a tag on each cDNA molecule. MiXCR was run by TCRdb on the 5' RACE reads, yielding one entry per CDR3 protein. In the table there are over 700,000 distinct CDR3 sequences, about 55% of which are singletons. With respect to this clonotype: Its antigen remains unidentified.

Sequences were obtained from blood. The chain joins TRBV28 to TRBJ2-7; a weak D match, TRBD1 (5 bases). This sequence originates from a man older than 75 in good health. The CDR3 sequence: CASSLGARTQYF. In DNA form, the CDR3 reads TGTGCCAGCAGTTTAGGGGCACGCACGCAGTACTTC.